The clone carrying this T cell receptor beta chain was detected a few times. The antigen is not known. The study profiled TCR beta VDJ and CDR3 using genomic DNA as template. Each CDR3 protein gets one entry after TCRdb re-called the reads with MiXCR. Here the sample spans roughly 190,000 distinct CDR3 sequences, more than 45% being singletons. This record comes from a study of CD8+CD57+ T cells in acquired aplastic anemia. Study overall: An average of around 3.5 ug of DNA was obtained from sorted CD4+ and CD8+ cells. Study findings and constraints: CD8+ Simpson's diversity in patients was not significantly different from that in controls. In common between the patients and the controls were twenty-nine CD8+ CDR3 sequences.

Selection for sequencing was limited to patients who had shown CD8+CD57+ cell expansion by flow cytometry. Patients were therapy-naive when their blood was sampled. This CDR3 is built from 13 residues. The germline CDR1 and CDR2 sequences are DFQATT and SNEGSKA (reference sequence). Trimming cost V 1 base and J 7 bases, with 11 bases left between them. Specimen: sorted CD4+, CD8+, or CD8+CD57+ T cells (not recorded which) from PBMCs. The chain recombines TRBV20-1 with TRBJ1-5, with no clear D. The receptor's source is a human donor with aplastic anemia. This chain's CDR3 is CSARATSGQPQHF. In DNA, the CDR3 is TGCAGTGCTAGAGCCACAAGTGGGCAGCCCCAGCATTTT.